These T cell receptor beta chains were read from a single sample in a study of cytomegalovirus exposure and HLA in healthy donors. Measured with immunoSEQ multiplex PCR; TCRdb has only the in-frame clones, and not every one. The sample includes 200,000 or so clones, 80% to 90% of them seen just once. The sequencing sample was made of PBMCs. These receptor sequences come from a woman in her 30s in good health and CMV-seropositive. The CDR3 runs from the conserved cysteine through the conserved F or W. The order of the fields is V gene, CDR3 length, clone size, D gene, J gene, CDR3 DNA, CDR3 protein. D genes are given only for firm matches. Some rows mark clone size as missing; the rest say once, few, many or name a class of expanded clone.

V gene: TRBV9
CDR3 length: 16
clone size: NA
D gene: TRBD1
J gene: TRBJ1-4
CDR3 DNA: TGTGCCAGCAGCGCTAGAGGGGACAGGGTGGGGGAAAAACTGTTTTTT
CDR3 protein: CASSARGDRVGEKLFF

V gene: TRBV28
CDR3 length: 16
clone size: NA
D gene: TRBD1
J gene: TRBJ1-1
CDR3 DNA: TGTGCCAGCAGCTACAGGGGCCGCGGGGCGAACACTGAAGCTTTCTTT
CDR3 protein: CASSYRGRGANTEAFF

V gene: TRBV6-6
CDR3 length: 12
clone size: few
D gene: NA
J gene: TRBJ1-2
CDR3 DNA: TGTGCCAGCAGACCTGGACTGGGTGGCTACACCTTC
CDR3 protein: CASRPGLGGYTF

V gene: TRBV5-1
CDR3 length: 13
clone size: NA
D gene: NA
J gene: TRBJ2-5
CDR3 DNA: TGCGCCAGCAGCCCGAGGACAGCGAAGACCCAGTACTTC
CDR3 protein: CASSPRTAKTQYF

V gene: TRBV2
CDR3 length: 16
clone size: NA
D gene: TRBD1
J gene: TRBJ1-4
CDR3 DNA: TGTGCCAGCAGTAGGAGACAGGGAACAACTAATGAAAAACTGTTTTTT
CDR3 protein: CASSRRQGTTNEKLFF

V gene: TRBV6-5
CDR3 length: 13
clone size: NA
D gene: TRBD1
J gene: TRBJ1-1
CDR3 DNA: TGTGCCAGCAGTTACTCGAATAACAGGGGACCCATCTTT
CDR3 protein: CASSYSNNRGPIF

V gene: TRBV9
CDR3 length: 15
clone size: NA
D gene: TRBD1
J gene: TRBJ2-1
CDR3 DNA: TGTGCCAGCAGCACGGGACAGGGGGTAATCAATGAGCAGTTCTTC
CDR3 protein: CASSTGQGVINEQFF

V gene: TRBV28
CDR3 length: 17
clone size: NA
D gene: TRBD1
J gene: TRBJ1-4
CDR3 DNA: TGTGCCAGCAGCCCGACAGGGCCGCGGGTGAACAATGAAAAACTGTTTTTT
CDR3 protein: CASSPTGPRVNNEKLFF

V gene: TRBV4-2
CDR3 length: 15
clone size: NA
D gene: NA
J gene: TRBJ2-7
CDR3 DNA: TGTGCCAGCAGCCAAGAAGGGGGACTAACCTACGAGCAGTACTTC
CDR3 protein: CASSQEGGLTYEQYF

V gene: TRBV4-2
CDR3 length: 16
clone size: NA
D gene: NA
J gene: TRBJ1-5
CDR3 DNA: TGTGCCAGCAGCCAAGAGGAGTCGTCTAGCAATCAGCCCCAGCATTTT
CDR3 protein: CASSQEESSSNQPQHF

V gene: TRBV28
CDR3 length: 15
clone size: once
D gene: NA
J gene: TRBJ2-6
CDR3 DNA: TGTGCCAGCAGTTCCGTCTCGGCTGGGGCCAACGTCCTGACTTTC
CDR3 protein: CASSSVSAGANVLTF

V gene: TRBV6-1
CDR3 length: 14
clone size: NA
D gene: TRBD1
J gene: TRBJ1-4
CDR3 DNA: TGTGCCAGCAGCGACAGGGGTTTTACTGAAAAACTGTTTTTT
CDR3 protein: CASSDRGFTEKLFF

V gene: TRBV5-5
CDR3 length: 16
clone size: NA
D gene: NA
J gene: TRBJ2-3
CDR3 DNA: TGTGCCAGCAGCTTGAAGGGGGGGTGGAGCACAGATACGCAGTATTTT
CDR3 protein: CASSLKGGWSTDTQYF

V gene: TRBV19
CDR3 length: 16
clone size: NA
D gene: TRBD1
J gene: TRBJ1-1
CDR3 DNA: TGTGCCAGTAGACCAGGGGGCGAGACGTTTGGCGCTGAAGCTTTCTTT
CDR3 protein: CASRPGGETFGAEAFF

V gene: TRBV7-9
CDR3 length: 14
clone size: NA
D gene: NA
J gene: TRBJ1-5
CDR3 DNA: TGTGCCAGCAGCTTAAGAGCGACGAATCAGCCCCAGCATTTT
CDR3 protein: CASSLRATNQPQHF

V gene: TRBV5-4
CDR3 length: 16
clone size: NA
D gene: NA
J gene: TRBJ2-1
CDR3 DNA: TGTGCCAGCAGCCGAGACCAGGGGATGGGTCGCAATGAGCAGTTCTTC
CDR3 protein: CASSRDQGMGRNEQFF

V gene: TRBV5-6
CDR3 length: 15
clone size: NA
D gene: NA
J gene: TRBJ1-3
CDR3 DNA: TGTGCCAGCAGCTTGGTTGCCAGCTCTGGAAACACCATATATTTT
CDR3 protein: CASSLVASSGNTIYF

V gene: TRBV11-2
CDR3 length: 14
clone size: NA
D gene: NA
J gene: TRBJ2-1
CDR3 DNA: TGTGCCAGCAGCTTCCTACAGGGCTCAGGTGAGCAGTTCTTC
CDR3 protein: CASSFLQGSGEQFF

V gene: TRBV9
CDR3 length: 16
clone size: NA
D gene: NA
J gene: TRBJ2-3
CDR3 DNA: TGTGCCAGCAGCGTTCGGATGACACCTAGCACAGATACGCAGTATTTT
CDR3 protein: CASSVRMTPSTDTQYF

V gene: TRBV6-5
CDR3 length: 15
clone size: NA
D gene: NA
J gene: TRBJ1-2
CDR3 DNA: TGTGCCAGCAGTTACTCGTCAGGGCCTAACTATGGCTACACCTTC
CDR3 protein: CASSYSSGPNYGYTF

V gene: TRBV2
CDR3 length: 16
clone size: NA
D gene: NA
J gene: TRBJ1-5
CDR3 DNA: TGTGCCAGCAGTGAAGTTGGACAGCATAGCAATCAGCCCCAGCATTTT
CDR3 protein: CASSEVGQHSNQPQHF

V gene: TRBV18
CDR3 length: 14
clone size: once
D gene: TRBD2
J gene: TRBJ2-1
CDR3 DNA: TGTGCCAGCTCACCACCGGGCCGGGGGGGTGAGCAGTTCTTC
CDR3 protein: CASSPPGRGGEQFF

V gene: TRBV7-9
CDR3 length: 16
clone size: NA
D gene: TRBD1
J gene: TRBJ1-3
CDR3 DNA: TGTGCCAGCAGCCTGGGGACAGGGTCAGCCGGAAACACCATATATTTT
CDR3 protein: CASSLGTGSAGNTIYF

V gene: TRBV28
CDR3 length: 15
clone size: few
D gene: TRBD1
J gene: TRBJ1-2
CDR3 DNA: TGTGCCAGCAGCCCCGCCCAACAGGGGGACTATGGCTACACCTTC
CDR3 protein: CASSPAQQGDYGYTF

V gene: TRBV19
CDR3 length: 17
clone size: NA
D gene: TRBD1
J gene: TRBJ1-2
CDR3 DNA: TGTGCCAGTAGTCCCCTTCCCGGGACAGGGGGTCTCTATGGCTACACCTTC
CDR3 protein: CASSPLPGTGGLYGYTF

V gene: TRBV2
CDR3 length: 16
clone size: NA
D gene: NA
J gene: TRBJ2-2
CDR3 DNA: TGTGCCAGCAGTGAGGGACTCGACGCGAACACCGGGGAGCTGTTTTTT
CDR3 protein: CASSEGLDANTGELFF

V gene: TRBV7-8
CDR3 length: 15
clone size: NA
D gene: NA
J gene: TRBJ2-7
CDR3 DNA: TGTGCCAGCAGCTTGAACACAGGGGCGGGATACGAGCAGTACTTC
CDR3 protein: CASSLNTGAGYEQYF

V gene: TRBV29-1
CDR3 length: 16
clone size: NA
D gene: TRBD1
J gene: TRBJ2-3
CDR3 DNA: TGCAGCGTCGCGAAAACTACAGGGGGCGTGTCAGATACGCAGTATTTT
CDR3 protein: CSVAKTTGGVSDTQYF

V gene: TRBV27
CDR3 length: 12
clone size: few
D gene: NA
J gene: TRBJ1-5
CDR3 DNA: TGTGCCAGCAGTTTCCCGGGTCAGCCCCAGCATTTT
CDR3 protein: CASSFPGQPQHF

V gene: TRBV29-1
CDR3 length: 16
clone size: NA
D gene: TRBD1
J gene: TRBJ2-5
CDR3 DNA: TGCAGCGTTTGGGGGACAGTCAAACGAAAACAAGAGACCCAGTACTTC
CDR3 protein: CSVWGTVKRKQETQYF

V gene: TRBV14
CDR3 length: 16
clone size: few
D gene: NA
J gene: TRBJ2-5
CDR3 DNA: TGTGCCAGCAGCCAAGCGCGGTTCGCGGGTGATGAGACCCAGTACTTC
CDR3 protein: CASSQARFAGDETQYF

V gene: TRBV6-5
CDR3 length: 13
clone size: few
D gene: TRBD1
J gene: TRBJ1-2
CDR3 DNA: TGTGCCAGCAGTTATCTACAGGGGAATGGCTACACCTTC
CDR3 protein: CASSYLQGNGYTF

V gene: TRBV19
CDR3 length: 12
clone size: NA
D gene: TRBD1
J gene: TRBJ2-5
CDR3 DNA: TGTGCCAGTAGTCAGGGGGAGGAGACCCAGTACTTC
CDR3 protein: CASSQGEETQYF

V gene: TRBV4-2
CDR3 length: 14
clone size: few
D gene: TRBD1
J gene: TRBJ1-2
CDR3 DNA: TGTGCCAGCAGCGTGGGGACAGTCTCGTCTGGCTACACCTTC
CDR3 protein: CASSVGTVSSGYTF

V gene: TRBV6-4
CDR3 length: 15
clone size: NA
D gene: NA
J gene: TRBJ2-7
CDR3 DNA: TGTGCCAGCAGTGACCCGCGGACTAACCCCTACGAGCAGTACTTC
CDR3 protein: CASSDPRTNPYEQYF

V gene: TRBV19
CDR3 length: 12
clone size: NA
D gene: NA
J gene: TRBJ2-7
CDR3 DNA: TGTGCCAGTAGTCAGCAGGGCGCCGAGCAGTACTTC
CDR3 protein: CASSQQGAEQYF

V gene: TRBV29-1
CDR3 length: 14
clone size: NA
D gene: NA
J gene: TRBJ1-1
CDR3 DNA: TGCAGCGTAGTCGGGTGGTCCGGTCGGACTGAAGCTTTCTTT
CDR3 protein: CSVVGWSGRTEAFF

V gene: TRBV29-1
CDR3 length: 13
clone size: NA
D gene: TRBD2
J gene: TRBJ2-5
CDR3 DNA: TGCAGCGTCACTAGCGGGATGGTAGAGACCCAGTACTTC
CDR3 protein: CSVTSGMVETQYF

V gene: TRBV7-2
CDR3 length: 16
clone size: NA
D gene: TRBD2
J gene: TRBJ2-1
CDR3 DNA: TGTGCCAGCAGCTTAGCAACCAGCGGGAGGGCCAGGGAGCAGTTCTTC
CDR3 protein: CASSLATSGRAREQFF

V gene: TRBV27
CDR3 length: 14
clone size: NA
D gene: TRBD1
J gene: TRBJ2-7
CDR3 DNA: TGTGCCAGCAGTTCACGGACAGGGATGGTCGAGCAGTACTTC
CDR3 protein: CASSSRTGMVEQYF

V gene: TRBV7-6
CDR3 length: 15
clone size: few
D gene: NA
J gene: TRBJ1-5
CDR3 DNA: TGTGCCAGCAGCCCCCGGGCGGGTAGCAATCAGCCCCAGCATTTT
CDR3 protein: CASSPRAGSNQPQHF

V gene: TRBV5-4
CDR3 length: 17
clone size: NA
D gene: NA
J gene: TRBJ2-1
CDR3 DNA: TGTGCCAGCAGCCGCCGGTTTAGCGGAGATGGGGACAATGAGCAGTTCTTC
CDR3 protein: CASSRRFSGDGDNEQFF

V gene: TRBV11-2
CDR3 length: 15
clone size: NA
D gene: TRBD1
J gene: TRBJ1-2
CDR3 DNA: TGTGCCAGCAGCGTCACGGGACAGGGGGCGCATGGCTACACCTTC
CDR3 protein: CASSVTGQGAHGYTF

V gene: TRBV5-1
CDR3 length: 15
clone size: NA
D gene: TRBD1
J gene: TRBJ1-2
CDR3 DNA: TGCGCCAGCAGCTTGGCGATTGGCAGGGGGAGCGGCTACACCTTC
CDR3 protein: CASSLAIGRGSGYTF

V gene: TRBV28
CDR3 length: 15
clone size: once
D gene: TRBD2
J gene: TRBJ2-5
CDR3 DNA: TGTGCCAGCAGTCCTCTAGCGGGAGGGGCGGAGACCCAGTACTTC
CDR3 protein: CASSPLAGGAETQYF

V gene: TRBV11-2
CDR3 length: 14
clone size: NA
D gene: NA
J gene: TRBJ2-7
CDR3 DNA: TGTGCCAGCAGCCGAAACGGGTTTGACTACGAGCAGTACTTC
CDR3 protein: CASSRNGFDYEQYF

V gene: TRBV18
CDR3 length: 14
clone size: NA
D gene: NA
J gene: TRBJ1-1
CDR3 DNA: TGTGCCAGCTCAAGGGAAACGGGAGGGACTGAAGCTTTCTTT
CDR3 protein: CASSRETGGTEAFF

V gene: TRBV28
CDR3 length: 15
clone size: NA
D gene: NA
J gene: TRBJ1-4
CDR3 DNA: TGTGCCAGCAGTTTTTTCGCAGGCGGAGGTGAAAAACTGTTTTTT
CDR3 protein: CASSFFAGGGEKLFF

V gene: TRBV5-1
CDR3 length: 15
clone size: NA
D gene: NA
J gene: TRBJ2-7
CDR3 DNA: TGCGCCAGCAGCCCGCGACGGGGAAGCTCCTACGAGCAGTACTTC
CDR3 protein: CASSPRRGSSYEQYF

V gene: TRBV5-6
CDR3 length: 16
clone size: NA
D gene: TRBD1
J gene: TRBJ1-5
CDR3 DNA: TGTGCCAGCAGCTTAGGCCCGGGACAGGGGAGGCAGCCCCAGCATTTT
CDR3 protein: CASSLGPGQGRQPQHF